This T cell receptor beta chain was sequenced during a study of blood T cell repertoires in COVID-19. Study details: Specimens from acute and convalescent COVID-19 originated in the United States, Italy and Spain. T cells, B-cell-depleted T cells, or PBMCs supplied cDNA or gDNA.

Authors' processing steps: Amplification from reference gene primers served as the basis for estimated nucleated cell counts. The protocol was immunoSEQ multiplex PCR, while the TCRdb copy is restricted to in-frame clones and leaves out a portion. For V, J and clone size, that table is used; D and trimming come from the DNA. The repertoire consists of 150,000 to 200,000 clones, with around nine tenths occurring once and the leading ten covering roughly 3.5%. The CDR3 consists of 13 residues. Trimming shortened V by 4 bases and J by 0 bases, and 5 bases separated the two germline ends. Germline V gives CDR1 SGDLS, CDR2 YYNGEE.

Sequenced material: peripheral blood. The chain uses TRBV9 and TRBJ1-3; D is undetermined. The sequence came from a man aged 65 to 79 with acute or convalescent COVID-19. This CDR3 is CASSPRSGNTIYF. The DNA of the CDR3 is TGTGCCAGCAGCCCCCGCTCTGGAAACACCATATATTTT.